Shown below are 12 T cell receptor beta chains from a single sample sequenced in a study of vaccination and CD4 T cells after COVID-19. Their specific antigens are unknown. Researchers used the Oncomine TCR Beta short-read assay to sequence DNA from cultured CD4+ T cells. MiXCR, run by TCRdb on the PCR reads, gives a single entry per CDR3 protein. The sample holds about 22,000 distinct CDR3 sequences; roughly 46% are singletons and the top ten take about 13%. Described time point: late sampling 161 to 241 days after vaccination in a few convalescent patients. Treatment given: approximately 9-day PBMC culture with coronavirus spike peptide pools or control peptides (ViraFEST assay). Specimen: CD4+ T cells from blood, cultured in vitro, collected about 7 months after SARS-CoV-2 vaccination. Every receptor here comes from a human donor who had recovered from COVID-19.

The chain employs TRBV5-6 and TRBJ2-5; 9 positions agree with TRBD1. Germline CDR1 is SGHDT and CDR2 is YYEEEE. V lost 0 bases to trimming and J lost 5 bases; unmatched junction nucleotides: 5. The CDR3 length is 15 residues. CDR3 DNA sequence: TGTGCCAGCAGCTTGGCAACAGGGGGCAGGGAGACCCAGTACTTC. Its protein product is CASSLATGGRETQYF. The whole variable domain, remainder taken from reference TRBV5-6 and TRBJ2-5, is DAGVTQSPTHLIKTRGQQVTLRCSPKSGHDTVSWYQQALGQGPQFIFQYYEEEERQRGNFPDRFSGHQFPNYSSELNVNALLLGDSALYLCASSLATGGRETQYFGPGTRLLVL.

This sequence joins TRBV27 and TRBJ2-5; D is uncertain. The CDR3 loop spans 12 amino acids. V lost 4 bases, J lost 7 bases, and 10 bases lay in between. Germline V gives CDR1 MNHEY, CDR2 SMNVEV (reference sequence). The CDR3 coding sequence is TGTGCCAGCAGTTCCCCCCTCGGGACCCAGTACTTC. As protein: CASSSPLGTQYF.

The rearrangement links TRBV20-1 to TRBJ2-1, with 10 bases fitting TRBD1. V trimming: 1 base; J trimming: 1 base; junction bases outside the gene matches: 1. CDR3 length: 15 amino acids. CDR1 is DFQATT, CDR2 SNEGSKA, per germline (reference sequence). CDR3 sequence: CSARGQGASYNEQFF. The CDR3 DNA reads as TGCAGTGCTAGAGGACAGGGGGCGTCCTACAATGAGCAGTTCTTC.

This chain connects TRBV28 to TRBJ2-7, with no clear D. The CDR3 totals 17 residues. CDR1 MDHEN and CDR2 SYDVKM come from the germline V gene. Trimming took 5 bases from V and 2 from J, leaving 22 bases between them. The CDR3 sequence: CASSGPTTNGKTYEQYF. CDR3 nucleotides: TGTGCCAGCAGTGGGCCTACAACGAACGGTAAAACCTACGAGCAGTACTTC.

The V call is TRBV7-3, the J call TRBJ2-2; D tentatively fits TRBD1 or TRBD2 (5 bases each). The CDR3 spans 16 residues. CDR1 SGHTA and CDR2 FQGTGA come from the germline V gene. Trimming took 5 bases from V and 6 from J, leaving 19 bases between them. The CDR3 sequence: CASSPQGPEAAGELFF. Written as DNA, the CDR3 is TGTGCCAGCAGCCCCCAGGGACCGGAGGCCGCCGGGGAGCTGTTTTTT.

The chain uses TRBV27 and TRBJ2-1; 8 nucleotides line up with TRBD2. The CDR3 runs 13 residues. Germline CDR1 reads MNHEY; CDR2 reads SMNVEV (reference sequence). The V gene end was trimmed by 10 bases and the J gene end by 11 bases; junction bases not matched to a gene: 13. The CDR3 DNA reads TGTGCCACCCAACGGAGCGGGAGTAGTCAGCAGTTCTTC. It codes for CATQRSGSSQQFF.

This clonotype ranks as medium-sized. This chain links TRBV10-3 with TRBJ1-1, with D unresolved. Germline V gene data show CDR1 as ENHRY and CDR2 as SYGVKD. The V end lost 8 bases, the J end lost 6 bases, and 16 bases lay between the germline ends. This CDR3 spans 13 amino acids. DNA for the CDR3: TGTGCCATCGGAGGGAGCGGGCGCGCTGAAGCTTTCTTT. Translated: CAIGGSGRAEAFF.

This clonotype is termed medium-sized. The CDR3 nucleotides read TGCAGTGCTAAGACTAGCGGAGCCCAAGAGACCCAGTACTTC. Protein product: CSAKTSGAQETQYF. V is TRBV20-1 and J is TRBJ2-5, with TRBD2 matching over 9 bases. V shed 4 bases, J shed 1 base, and the junction held 4 bases outside the gene matches. Germline CDR1 and CDR2: DFQATT and SNEGSKA (reference sequence). The CDR3 length is 14 residues.

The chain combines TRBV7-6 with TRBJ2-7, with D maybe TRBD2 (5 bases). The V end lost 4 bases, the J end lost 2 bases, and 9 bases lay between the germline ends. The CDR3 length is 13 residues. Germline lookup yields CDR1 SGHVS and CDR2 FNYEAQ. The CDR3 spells CASSSEATYEQYF. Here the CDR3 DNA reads TGTGCCAGCAGCTCGGAGGCGACCTACGAGCAGTACTTC. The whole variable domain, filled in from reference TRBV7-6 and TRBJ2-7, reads GAGVSQSPRYKVTKRGQDVALRCDPISGHVSLYWYRQALGQGPEFLTYFNYEAQQDKSGLPNDRFSAERPEGSISTLTIQRTEQRDSAMYRCASSSEATYEQYFGPGTRLTVT.

The CDR3 is CASSLVAGAPDEQYF. Here the CDR3 DNA reads TGTGCCAGCAGCTTGGTAGCGGGAGCGCCGGACGAGCAGTACTTC. V usage is TRBV5-4 and J usage is TRBJ2-7; 9 bases are a match to TRBD2. J lost 5 bases, V lost 0 bases, and 6 bases had no gene match. The V gene's germline CDR1 is SGHNT and CDR2 YYREEE (reference sequence). There are 15 residues in the CDR3. The entire variable domain, with the rest obtained from reference TRBV5-4 and TRBJ2-7, is as follows: ETGVTQSPTHLIKTRGQQVTLRCSSQSGHNTVSWYQQALGQGPQFIFQYYREEENGRGNFPPRFSGLQFPNYSSELNVNALELDDSALYLCASSLVAGAPDEQYFGPGTRLTVT.

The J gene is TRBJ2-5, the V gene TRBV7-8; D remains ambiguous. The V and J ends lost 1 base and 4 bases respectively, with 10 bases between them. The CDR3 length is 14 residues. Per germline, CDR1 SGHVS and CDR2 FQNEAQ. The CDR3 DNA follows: TGTGCCAGCAGCTTAGTCCTCAGGACAGAGACCCAGTACTTC. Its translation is CASSLVLRTETQYF.

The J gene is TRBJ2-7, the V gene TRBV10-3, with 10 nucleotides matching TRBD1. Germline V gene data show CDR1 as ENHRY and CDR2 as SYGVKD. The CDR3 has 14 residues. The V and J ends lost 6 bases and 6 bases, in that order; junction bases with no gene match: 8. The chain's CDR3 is CAIRERTGGLEQYF. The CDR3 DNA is TGTGCCATCAGGGAAAGGACAGGGGGGCTCGAGCAGTACTTC.